The T cell receptor (beta chain) under discussion was sequenced for a study of human thymus T cells. Findings and caveats of the study: Usage of V and J genes appeared biased in thymic and blood repertoires.

Corrective cardiac surgery supplied the resected thymus tissue. Comment on this clone: Its antigen is unidentified.

Sequencing was performed with immunoSEQ multiplex PCR; in TCRdb, only in-frame clones are kept and a portion is missing. In the table there are around 130,000 clones, more than 90% of which are singletons. The receptor was isolated from a boy under two years old with a congenital heart defect but otherwise immunologically healthy. The sequenced material came from thymus tissue.

The CDR3: CASSQEARQGAAKNIQYF. The DNA of the CDR3 is TGCGCCAGCAGCCAAGAAGCCCGACAGGGTGCAGCCAAAAACATTCAGTACTTC. The chain has TRBV4-3 and TRBJ2-4; 7 bases fit TRBD1. The CDR3 sequence is 18 residues long. V was pared by 0 bases and J by 0 bases, with 8 bases of the junction left unmatched. Per germline, CDR1 LGHNA and CDR2 YSLEER.